This T cell receptor (beta chain) emerged from a study of shared clonotypes between healthy human individuals. The CDR3 runs 13 residues. Trimming stripped 4 bases from V and 2 bases from J, with 7 bases between. Germline loops: CDR1 SGHTA, CDR2 FQGTGA. Using ten immunoSEQ deep assay plates, investigators sequenced unsorted PBMC DNA. TCRdb keeps only in-frame clones here, not all; method: immunoSEQ multiplex PCR. The table includes about half a million clones, more than 65% detected once. The chain joins TRBV7-3 to TRBJ2-3, with D unclear. Source material: PBMCs. The sequence was obtained from a woman between 40 and 55 years old in good health. Some clones in this sample may be carry-over from other donors' samples. CDR3 sequence: CASSSRNTDTQYF. The DNA for the CDR3 is TGTGCCAGCAGCTCCCGGAACACAGATACGCAGTATTTT.